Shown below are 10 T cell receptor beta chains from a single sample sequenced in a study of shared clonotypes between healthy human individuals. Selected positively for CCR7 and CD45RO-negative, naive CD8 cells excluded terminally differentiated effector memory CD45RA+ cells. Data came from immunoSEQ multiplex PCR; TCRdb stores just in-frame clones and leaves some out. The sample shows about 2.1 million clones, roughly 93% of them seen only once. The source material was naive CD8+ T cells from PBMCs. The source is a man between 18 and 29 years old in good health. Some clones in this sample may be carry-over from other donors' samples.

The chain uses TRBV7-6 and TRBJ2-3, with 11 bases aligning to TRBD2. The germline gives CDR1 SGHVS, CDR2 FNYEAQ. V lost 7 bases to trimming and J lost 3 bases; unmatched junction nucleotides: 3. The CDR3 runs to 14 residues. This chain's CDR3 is CASKLAGETDTQYF. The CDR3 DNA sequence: TGTGCCAGCAAACTAGCGGGGGAAACAGATACGCAGTATTTT.

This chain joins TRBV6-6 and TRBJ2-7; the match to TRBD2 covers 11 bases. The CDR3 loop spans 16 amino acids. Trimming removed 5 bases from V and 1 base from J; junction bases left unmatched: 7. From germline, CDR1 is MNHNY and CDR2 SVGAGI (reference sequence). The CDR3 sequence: CASSPKIAGGSYEQYF. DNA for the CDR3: TGTGCCAGCAGTCCAAAGATAGCGGGAGGGTCCTACGAGCAGTACTTC.

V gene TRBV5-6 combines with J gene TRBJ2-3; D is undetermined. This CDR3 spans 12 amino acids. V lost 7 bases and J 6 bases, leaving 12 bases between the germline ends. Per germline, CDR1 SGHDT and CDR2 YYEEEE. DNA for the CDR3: TGTGCCAGCGGCAATCGGGTGGATACGCAGTATTTT. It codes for CASGNRVDTQYF.

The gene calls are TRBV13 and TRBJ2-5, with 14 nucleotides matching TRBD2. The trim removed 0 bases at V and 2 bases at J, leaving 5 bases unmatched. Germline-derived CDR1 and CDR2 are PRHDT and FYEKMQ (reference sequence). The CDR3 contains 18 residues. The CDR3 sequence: CASSLGGLAGVGQETQYF. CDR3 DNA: TGTGCCAGCAGCTTAGGGGGACTAGCGGGAGTAGGTCAAGAGACCCAGTACTTC.

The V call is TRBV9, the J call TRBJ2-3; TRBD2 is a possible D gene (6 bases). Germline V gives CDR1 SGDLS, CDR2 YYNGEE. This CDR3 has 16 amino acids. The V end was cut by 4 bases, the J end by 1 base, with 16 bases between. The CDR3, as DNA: TGTGCCAGCAGCCAGGCGGGGTACCGGGGCACAGATACGCAGTATTTT. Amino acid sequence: CASSQAGYRGTDTQYF. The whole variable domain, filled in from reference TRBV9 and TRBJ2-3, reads DSGVTQTPKHLITATGQRVTLRCSPRSGDLSVYWYQQSLDQGLQFLIQYYNGEERAKGNILERFSAQQFPDLHSELNLSSLELGDSALYFCASSQAGYRGTDTQYFGPGTRLTVL.

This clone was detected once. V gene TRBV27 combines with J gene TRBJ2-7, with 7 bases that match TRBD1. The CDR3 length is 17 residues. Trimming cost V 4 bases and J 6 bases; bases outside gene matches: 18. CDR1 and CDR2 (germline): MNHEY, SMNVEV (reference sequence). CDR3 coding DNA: TGTGCCAGCAGTTCCCTTCGTGCAGGGGGTTCTTCCCTCGAGCAGTACTTC. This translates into CASSSLRAGGSSLEQYF.

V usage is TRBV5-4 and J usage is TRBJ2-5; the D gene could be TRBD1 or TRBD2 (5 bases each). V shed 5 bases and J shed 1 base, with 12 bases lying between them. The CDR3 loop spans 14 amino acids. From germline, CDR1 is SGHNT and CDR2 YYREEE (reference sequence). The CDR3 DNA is TGTGCCAGCAGTCGGGGACGGGCCCAAGAGACCCAGTACTTC. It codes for CASSRGRAQETQYF.

The CDR3: CASSQPGHGNTIYF. The CDR3 bases are TGCGCCAGCAGCCAACCAGGGCACGGAAACACCATATATTTT. J is TRBJ1-3 and V is TRBV4-1, with a tentative D call TRBD1 (5 bases). Looked up from germline, CDR1 is MGHRA and CDR2 is YSYEKL. This CDR3 comprises 14 residues. V gave up 2 bases and J gave up 4 bases, with 9 bases separating them.

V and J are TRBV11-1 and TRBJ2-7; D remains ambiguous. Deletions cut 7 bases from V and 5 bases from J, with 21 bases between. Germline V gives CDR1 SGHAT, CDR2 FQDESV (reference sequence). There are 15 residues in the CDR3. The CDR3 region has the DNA TGTGCCAGCACCAATCCCACTCAGGATCCCCACGAGCAGTACTTC. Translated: CASTNPTQDPHEQYF.

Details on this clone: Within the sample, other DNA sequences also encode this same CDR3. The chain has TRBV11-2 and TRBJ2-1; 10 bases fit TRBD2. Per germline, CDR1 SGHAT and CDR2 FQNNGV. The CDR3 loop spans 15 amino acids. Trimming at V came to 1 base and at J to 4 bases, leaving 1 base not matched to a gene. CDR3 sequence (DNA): TGTGCCAGCAGCTTAGCTAGCGGGGGATACAATGAGCAGTTCTTC. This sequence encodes CASSLASGGYNEQFF.